The clone carrying this T cell receptor (beta chain) has just a few counts. Antigen specificity is unknown. This entry belongs to a study of shared clonotypes between healthy human individuals. The germline gives CDR1 SNHLY, CDR2 FYNNEI. This CDR3 has 14 amino acids. Trimming left V 5 bases short and J 6 bases short, with 16 bases between. Sorted-subset replicate PCRs used 200 ng DNA, approximately 27,000 T cell genomes. Study processing details: ImmunoSEQ gave junction-only sequences without quality scores, so filtering differed. Measured with immunoSEQ multiplex PCR; TCRdb has only the in-frame clones, and not every one. V and J calls and clone size are as listed in that table; D and trimming were resolved from the DNA. The sample yields about 1.1 million clones, about four fifths seen once. Study conclusions and caveats: The study found lower generation probabilities in non-shared clonotypes than in those shared by all four donors. Shared clonotypes: about 4.6% naive CD4, roughly 3.8% naive CD8, 2.3% memory CD4, around 0.4% memory CD8.

This TCR was recovered from a man aged 18 to 35 in good health. Some clones in this sample may be carry-over from other donors' samples. The V call is TRBV2, the J call TRBJ1-1; D perhaps matches TRBD1 (5 bases). Sequencing used memory CD4+ T cells from PBMCs. Subset of the sample: CD45RA-negative fraction. The DNA for the CDR3 is TGTGCCAGCAGTCCCGGGACGGGTCGGTCTGAAGCTTTCTTT. Its protein product is CASSPGTGRSEAFF.